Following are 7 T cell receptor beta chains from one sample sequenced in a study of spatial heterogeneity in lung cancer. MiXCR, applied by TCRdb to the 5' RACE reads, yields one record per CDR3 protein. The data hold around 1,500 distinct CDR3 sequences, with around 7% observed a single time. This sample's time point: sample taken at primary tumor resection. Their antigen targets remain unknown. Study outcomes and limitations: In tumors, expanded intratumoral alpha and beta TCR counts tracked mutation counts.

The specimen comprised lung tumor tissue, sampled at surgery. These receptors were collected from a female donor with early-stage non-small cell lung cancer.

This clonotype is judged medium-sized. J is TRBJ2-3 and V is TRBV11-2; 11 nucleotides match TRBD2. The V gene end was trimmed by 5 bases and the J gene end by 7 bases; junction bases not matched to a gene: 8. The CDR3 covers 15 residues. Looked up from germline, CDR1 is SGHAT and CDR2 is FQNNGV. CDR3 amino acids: CASSPGLAVINTQYF. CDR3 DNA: TGTGCCAGCAGCCCGGGACTAGCGGTGATCAATACGCAGTATTTT.

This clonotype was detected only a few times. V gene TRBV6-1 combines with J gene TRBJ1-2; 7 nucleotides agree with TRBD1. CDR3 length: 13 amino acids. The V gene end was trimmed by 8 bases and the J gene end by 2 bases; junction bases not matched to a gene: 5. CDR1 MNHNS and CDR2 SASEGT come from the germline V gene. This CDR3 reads CASYGTDNYGYTF. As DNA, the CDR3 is TGTGCCAGCTATGGGACAGACAACTATGGCTACACCTTC.

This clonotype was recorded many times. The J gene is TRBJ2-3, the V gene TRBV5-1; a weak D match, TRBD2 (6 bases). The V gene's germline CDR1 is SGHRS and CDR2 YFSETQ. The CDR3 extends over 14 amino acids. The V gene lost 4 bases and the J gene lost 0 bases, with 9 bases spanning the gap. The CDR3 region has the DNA TGCGCCAGCAGCGCGGGGAGGAGCACAGATACGCAGTATTTT. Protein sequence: CASSAGRSTDTQYF.

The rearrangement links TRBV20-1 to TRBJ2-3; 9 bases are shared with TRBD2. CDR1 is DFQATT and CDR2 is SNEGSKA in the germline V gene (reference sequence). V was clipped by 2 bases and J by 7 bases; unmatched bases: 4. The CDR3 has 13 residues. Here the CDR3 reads CSARLAGLNTQYF. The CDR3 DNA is TGCAGTGCTAGACTAGCGGGATTGAATACGCAGTATTTT.

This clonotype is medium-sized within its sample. CDR3 protein: CAISPGGGQETQYF. CDR3 DNA: TGTGCCATCAGCCCCGGGGGCGGCCAAGAGACCCAGTACTTC. The chain employs TRBV10-3 and TRBJ2-5; possibly TRBD1 or TRBD2 for D (6 bases each). The CDR3 is made up of 14 amino acids. Looked up from germline, CDR1 is ENHRY and CDR2 is SYGVKD. The V and J ends lost 6 bases and 1 base respectively, with 12 bases between them.

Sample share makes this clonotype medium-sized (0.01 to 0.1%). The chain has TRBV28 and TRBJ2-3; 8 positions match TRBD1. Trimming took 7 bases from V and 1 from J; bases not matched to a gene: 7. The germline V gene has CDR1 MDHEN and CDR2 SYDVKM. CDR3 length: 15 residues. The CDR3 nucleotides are TGTGCCAGCACCGCCCTGACAGGGGGCACAGATACGCAGTATTTT. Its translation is CASTALTGGTDTQYF.

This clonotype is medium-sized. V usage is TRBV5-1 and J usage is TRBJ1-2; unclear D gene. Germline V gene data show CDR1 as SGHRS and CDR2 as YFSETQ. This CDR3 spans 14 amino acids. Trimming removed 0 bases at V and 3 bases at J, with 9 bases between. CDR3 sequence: CASSLAGDDYGYTF. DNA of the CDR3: TGCGCCAGCAGCTTGGCCGGGGATGACTATGGCTACACCTTC.